This T cell receptor (beta chain) was found in a study of blood T cell repertoires in COVID-19. Study context: The analysed material was cDNA or gDNA that came from T cells, B-cell-depleted T cells, or PBMCs.

The authors' processing: Nucleated cell number was recorded as an estimate derived from reference gene primer amplification. Produced via immunoSEQ multiplex PCR; TCRdb's table is partial and in-frame only. V, J and clone size derive from that table, while D and trimming were established from the DNA sequence. The table shows 95,000 to 150,000 clones, with about four fifths occurring only once. Germline values: CDR1 LGHDT, CDR2 YNNKEL (reference sequence). Trimming removed 4 bases from V and 5 bases from J, with 21 bases in between. The CDR3 is 17 residues long. The sequencing input was peripheral blood. This sequence originates from a man aged 55 to 69 with active or convalescent COVID-19. The chain is built from TRBV3-1 (or the pseudogene TRBV3-2) and TRBJ2-1, with D possibly being TRBD2 (7 bases). CDR3 amino acids: CASSPSRGAGRNNEQFF. CDR3 in DNA: TGTGCCAGCAGCCCTAGTCGGGGGGCTGGAAGGAACAATGAGCAGTTCTTC.